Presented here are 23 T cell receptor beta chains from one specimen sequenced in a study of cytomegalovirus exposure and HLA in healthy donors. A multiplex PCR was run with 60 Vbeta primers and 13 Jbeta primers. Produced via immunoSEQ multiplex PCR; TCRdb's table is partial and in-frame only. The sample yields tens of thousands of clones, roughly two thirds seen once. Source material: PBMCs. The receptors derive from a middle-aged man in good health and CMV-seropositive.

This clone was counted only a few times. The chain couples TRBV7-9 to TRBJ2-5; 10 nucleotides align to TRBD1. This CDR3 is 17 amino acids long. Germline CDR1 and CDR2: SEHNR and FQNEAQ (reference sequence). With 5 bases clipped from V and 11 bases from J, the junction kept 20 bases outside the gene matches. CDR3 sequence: CASSAHASGTGEGSQYF. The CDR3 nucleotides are TGTGCCAGCAGCGCCCATGCTTCCGGGACAGGGGAAGGTTCTCAGTACTTC.

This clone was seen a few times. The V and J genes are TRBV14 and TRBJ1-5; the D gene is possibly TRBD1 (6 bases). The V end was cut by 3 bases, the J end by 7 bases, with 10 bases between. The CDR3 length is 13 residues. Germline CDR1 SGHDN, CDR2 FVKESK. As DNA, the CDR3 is TGTGCCAGCAGCCACACAGGGCTACAGCCCCAGCATTTT. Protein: CASSHTGLQPQHF.

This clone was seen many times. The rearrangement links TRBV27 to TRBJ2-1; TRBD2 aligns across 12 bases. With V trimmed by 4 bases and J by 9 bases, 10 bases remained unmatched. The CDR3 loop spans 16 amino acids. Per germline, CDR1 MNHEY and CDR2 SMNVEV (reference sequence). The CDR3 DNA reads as TGTGCCAGCAGTTCCGCGAGACTAGCGGGAGTCATTGAGCAGTTCTTC. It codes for CASSSARLAGVIEQFF.

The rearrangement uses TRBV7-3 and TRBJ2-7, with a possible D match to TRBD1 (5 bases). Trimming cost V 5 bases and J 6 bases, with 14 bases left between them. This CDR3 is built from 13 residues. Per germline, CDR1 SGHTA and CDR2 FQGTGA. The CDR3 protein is CASSTGPPGEQYF. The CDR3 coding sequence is TGTGCCAGCAGCACAGGACCCCCCGGCGAGCAGTACTTC.

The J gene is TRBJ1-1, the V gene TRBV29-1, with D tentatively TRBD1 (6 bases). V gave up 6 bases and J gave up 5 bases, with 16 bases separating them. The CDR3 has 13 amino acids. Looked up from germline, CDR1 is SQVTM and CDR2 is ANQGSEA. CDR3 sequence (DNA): TGCAGCGTGAGACGACAGGTGAGGACTGAAGCTTTCTTT. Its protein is CSVRRQVRTEAFF.

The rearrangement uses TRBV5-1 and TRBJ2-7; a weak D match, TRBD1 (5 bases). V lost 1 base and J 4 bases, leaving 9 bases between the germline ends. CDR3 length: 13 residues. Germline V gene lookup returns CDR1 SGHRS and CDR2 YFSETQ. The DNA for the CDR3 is TGCGCCAGCAGCTTGCCCAGGGCTTACGAGCAGTACTTC. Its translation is CASSLPRAYEQYF.

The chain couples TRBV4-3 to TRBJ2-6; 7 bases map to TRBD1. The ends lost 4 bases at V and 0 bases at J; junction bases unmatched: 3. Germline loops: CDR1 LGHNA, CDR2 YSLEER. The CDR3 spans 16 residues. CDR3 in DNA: TGCGCCAGCAGCCGGGACAGTAGCTCTGGGGCCAACGTCCTGACTTTC. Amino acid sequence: CASSRDSSSGANVLTF.

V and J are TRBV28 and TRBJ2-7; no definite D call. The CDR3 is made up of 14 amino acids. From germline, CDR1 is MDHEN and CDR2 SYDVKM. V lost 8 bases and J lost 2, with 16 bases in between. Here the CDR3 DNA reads TGTGCCAGCTTACAGTCGACGGCCCCCTACGAGCAGTACTTC. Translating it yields CASLQSTAPYEQYF. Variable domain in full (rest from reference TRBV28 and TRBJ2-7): DVKVTQSSRYLVKRTGEKVFLECVQDMDHENMFWYRQDPGLGLRLIYFSYDVKMKEKGDIPEGYSVSREKKERFSLILESASTNQTSMYLCASLQSTAPYEQYFGPGTRLTVT.

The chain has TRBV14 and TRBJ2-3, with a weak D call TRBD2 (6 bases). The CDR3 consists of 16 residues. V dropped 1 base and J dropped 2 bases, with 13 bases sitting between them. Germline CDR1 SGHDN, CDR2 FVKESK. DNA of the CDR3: TGTGCCAGCAGCCAAGTTGGCGGGGCTTTCACAGATACGCAGTATTTT. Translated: CASSQVGGAFTDTQYF.

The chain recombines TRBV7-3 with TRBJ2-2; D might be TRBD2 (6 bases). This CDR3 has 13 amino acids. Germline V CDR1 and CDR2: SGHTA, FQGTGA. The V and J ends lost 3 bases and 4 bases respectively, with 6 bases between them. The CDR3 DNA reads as TGTGCCAGCAGCTTGCGGGGCACCGGGGAGCTGTTTTTT. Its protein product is CASSLRGTGELFF.

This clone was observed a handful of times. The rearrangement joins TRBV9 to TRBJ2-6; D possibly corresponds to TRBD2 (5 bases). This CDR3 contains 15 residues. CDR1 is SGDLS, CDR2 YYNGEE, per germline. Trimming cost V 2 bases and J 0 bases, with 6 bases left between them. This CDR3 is CASSVRGSGANVLTF. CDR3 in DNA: TGTGCCAGCAGCGTCCGGGGCTCTGGGGCCAACGTCCTGACTTTC.

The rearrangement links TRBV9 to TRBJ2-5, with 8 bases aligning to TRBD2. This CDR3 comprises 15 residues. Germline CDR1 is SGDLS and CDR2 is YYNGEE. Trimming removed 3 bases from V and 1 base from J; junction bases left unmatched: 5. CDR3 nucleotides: TGTGCCAGCAGCGCGGGGACTAGTGGCCAAGAGACCCAGTACTTC. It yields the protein CASSAGTSGQETQYF.

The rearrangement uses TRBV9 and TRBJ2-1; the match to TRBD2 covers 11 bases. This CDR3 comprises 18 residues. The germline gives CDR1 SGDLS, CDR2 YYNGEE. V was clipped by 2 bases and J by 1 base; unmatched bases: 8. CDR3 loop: CASSVLSGRASSYNEQFF. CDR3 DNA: TGTGCCAGCAGCGTCCTTAGCGGGAGGGCCTCATCCTACAATGAGCAGTTCTTC.

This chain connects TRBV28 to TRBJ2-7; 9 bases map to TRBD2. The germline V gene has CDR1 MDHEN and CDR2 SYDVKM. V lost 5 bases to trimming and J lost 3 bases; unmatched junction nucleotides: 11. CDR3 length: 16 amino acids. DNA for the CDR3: TGTGCCAGCAGTCGCAGCTCAGCGGGAGGAAACTACGAGCAGTACTTC. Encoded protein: CASSRSSAGGNYEQYF.

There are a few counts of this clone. In DNA form, the CDR3 reads TGTGCCAGCAGTTCCCGGGACAGGGGGGATGAAAAACTGTTTTTT. Translating it yields CASSSRDRGDEKLFF. The chain employs TRBV6-5 and TRBJ1-4; 11 bases match TRBD1. The V gene end was trimmed by 4 bases and the J gene end by 6 bases; junction bases not matched to a gene: 4. CDR1 and CDR2 (germline): MNHEY, SVGAGI. The CDR3 consists of 15 residues.

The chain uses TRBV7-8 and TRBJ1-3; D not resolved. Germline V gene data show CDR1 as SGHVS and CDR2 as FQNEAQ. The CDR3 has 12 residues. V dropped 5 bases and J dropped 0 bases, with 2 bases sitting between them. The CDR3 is CASSLSGNTIYF. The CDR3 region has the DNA TGTGCCAGCAGCCTCTCTGGAAACACCATATATTTT. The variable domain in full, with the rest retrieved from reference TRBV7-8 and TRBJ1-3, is GAGVSQSPRYKVAKRGQDVALRCDPISGHVSLFWYQQALGQGPEFLTYFQNEAQLDKSGLPSDRFFAERPEGSVSTLKIQRTQQEDSAVYLCASSLSGNTIYFGEGSWLTVV.

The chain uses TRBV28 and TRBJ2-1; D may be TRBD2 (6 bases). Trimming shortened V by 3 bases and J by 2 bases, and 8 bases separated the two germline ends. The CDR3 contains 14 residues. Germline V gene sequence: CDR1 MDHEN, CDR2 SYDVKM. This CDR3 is CASSFGGTYNEQFF. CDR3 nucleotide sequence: TGTGCCAGCAGTTTCGGCGGGACCTACAATGAGCAGTTCTTC.

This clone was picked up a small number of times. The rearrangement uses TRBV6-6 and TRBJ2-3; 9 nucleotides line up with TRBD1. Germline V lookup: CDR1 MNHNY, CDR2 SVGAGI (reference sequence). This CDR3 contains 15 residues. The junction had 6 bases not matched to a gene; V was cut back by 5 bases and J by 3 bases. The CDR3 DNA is TGTGCCAGCAGTCCCGGGACAGGGTGGACAGATACGCAGTATTTT. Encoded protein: CASSPGTGWTDTQYF.

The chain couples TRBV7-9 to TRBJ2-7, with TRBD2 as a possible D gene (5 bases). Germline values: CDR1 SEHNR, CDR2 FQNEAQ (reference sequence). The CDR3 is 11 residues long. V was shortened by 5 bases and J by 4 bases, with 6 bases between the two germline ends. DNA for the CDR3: TGTGCCAGCAGCCGGGGATACGAGCAGTACTTC. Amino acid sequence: CASSRGYEQYF.

The CDR3 protein is CASSGQDSLNYGYTF. The CDR3, as DNA: TGTGCCAGCAGCGGCCAGGACAGCTTGAACTATGGCTACACCTTC. V and J are TRBV9 and TRBJ1-2, with D possibly matching TRBD1 (6 bases). The V end was cut by 3 bases, the J end by 2 bases, with 14 bases between. Per germline, CDR1 SGDLS and CDR2 YYNGEE. CDR3 length: 15 amino acids.

CDR3 DNA: TGCGCCAGCAGCCCGGGACTAGCGGGAATGTTTGACACCGGGGAGCTGTTTTTT. It is translated as CASSPGLAGMFDTGELFF. The chain combines TRBV5-1 with TRBJ2-2; 13 nucleotides match TRBD2. With V trimmed by 4 bases and J by 3 bases, 9 bases remained unmatched. Germline values: CDR1 SGHRS, CDR2 YFSETQ. The CDR3 sequence is 18 residues long.

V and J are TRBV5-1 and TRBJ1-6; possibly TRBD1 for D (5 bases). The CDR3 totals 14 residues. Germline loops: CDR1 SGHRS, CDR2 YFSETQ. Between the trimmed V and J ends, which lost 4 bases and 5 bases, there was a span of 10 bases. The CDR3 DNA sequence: TGCGCCAGCAGCGCAGGGCAGGATAATTCACCCCTCCACTTT. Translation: CASSAGQDNSPLHF.

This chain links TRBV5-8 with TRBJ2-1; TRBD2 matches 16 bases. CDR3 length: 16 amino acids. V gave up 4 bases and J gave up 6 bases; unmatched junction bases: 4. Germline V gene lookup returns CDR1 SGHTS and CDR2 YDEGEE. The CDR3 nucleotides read TGTGCCAGCAGCACGGGACTAGCGGGGGGGGGCAATGAGCAGTTCTTC. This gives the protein CASSTGLAGGGNEQFF.